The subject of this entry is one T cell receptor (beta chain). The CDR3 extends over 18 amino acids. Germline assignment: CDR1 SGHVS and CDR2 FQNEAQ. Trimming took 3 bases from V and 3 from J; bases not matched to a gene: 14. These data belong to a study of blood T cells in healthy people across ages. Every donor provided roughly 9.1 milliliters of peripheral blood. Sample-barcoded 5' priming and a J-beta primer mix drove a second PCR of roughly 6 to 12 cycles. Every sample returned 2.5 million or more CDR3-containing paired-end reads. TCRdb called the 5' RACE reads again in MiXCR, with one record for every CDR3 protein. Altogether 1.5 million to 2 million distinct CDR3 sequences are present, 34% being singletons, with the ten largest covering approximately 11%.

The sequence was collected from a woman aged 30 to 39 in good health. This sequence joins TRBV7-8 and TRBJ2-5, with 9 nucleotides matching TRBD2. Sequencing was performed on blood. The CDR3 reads CASSFRLAVEGMKETQYF. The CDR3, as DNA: TGTGCCAGCAGCTTTCGACTAGCGGTAGAGGGAATGAAAGAGACCCAGTACTTC.